The 13 T cell receptor beta chains presented below share a single source sample, sequenced in a study of T cell repertoires in cytomegalovirus infection. Their target antigens are unknown. From the reads, TCRdb called clonotypes with MiXCR, one entry per CDR3 protein. The table includes around 230,000 distinct CDR3 sequences, 38% detected once. Sequenced material: CD8+ T cells from cultured PBMCs, taken from culture after CMV antigen stimulation. The receptors were gathered from a human donor in good health (CMV status not recorded). Some clones in this sample may be carry-over from other donors' samples.

Here the CDR3 reads CASSGGRSEDSPLHF. DNA of the CDR3: TGTGCCAGCAGCGGGGGACGATCAGAGGATTCACCCCTCCACTTT. The chain employs TRBV7-6 and TRBJ1-6; weak D call: TRBD1 (5 bases). The V gene lost 5 bases and the J gene lost 8 bases, with 16 bases spanning the gap. CDR1 is SGHVS, CDR2 FNYEAQ, per germline. This CDR3 is 15 amino acids long.

The gene calls are TRBV5-1 and TRBJ1-1; D is unresolved. CDR1 is SGHRS, CDR2 YFSETQ, per germline. This CDR3 is built from 11 residues. V was shortened by 7 bases and J by 4 bases, with 8 bases between the two germline ends. The CDR3 DNA reads TGCGCCAGCGCGGGGAGCACTGAAGCTTTCTTT. This gives the protein CASAGSTEAFF. The entire variable domain, with the rest obtained from reference TRBV5-1 and TRBJ1-1, is as follows: KAGVTQTPRYLIKTRGQQVTLSCSPISGHRSVSWYQQTPGQGLQFLFEYFSETQRNKGNFPGRFSGRQFSNSRSEMNVSTLELGDSALYLCASAGSTEAFFGQGTRLTVV.

The table lists this clonotype with a few counts. CDR3 loop: CASSYPPNQPNLGSSYNEQFF. In DNA form, the CDR3 reads TGTGCCAGCAGTTATCCTCCGAATCAACCGAATCTGGGGAGCTCCTACAATGAGCAGTTCTTC. V gene TRBV6-6 combines with J gene TRBJ2-1; tentative D call: TRBD2 (5 bases). Between the trimmed V and J ends, which lost 3 bases and 0 bases, there was a span of 27 bases. CDR1 is MNHNY, CDR2 SVGAGI, per germline (reference sequence). This CDR3 is built from 21 residues.

This clonotype appeared a few times. This sequence joins TRBV7-9 and TRBJ2-7; 11 nucleotides agree with TRBD1. Germline assignment: CDR1 SEHNR and CDR2 FQNEAQ (reference sequence). J gave up 9 bases and V 1 base, and 2 bases lay outside the gene matches. The CDR3 has 13 residues. The CDR3 loop reads CASSLGTGGWQYF. The CDR3 coding sequence is TGTGCCAGCAGCTTAGGGACAGGGGGCTGGCAGTACTTC.

This clonotype was seen a handful of times. The chain is built from TRBV11-2 and TRBJ2-7, with D unresolved. CDR1 is SGHAT and CDR2 is FQNNGV in the germline V gene. The V end was cut by 8 bases, the J end by 1 base, with 18 bases between. The CDR3 is 15 residues long. CDR3 protein: CASDLGKYLSYEQYF. The CDR3 DNA reads as TGTGCCAGCGATTTGGGGAAATACCTTTCCTACGAGCAGTACTTC.

This clonotype turned up a few times. CDR3 sequence: CASSQDGIAGAGETQYF. CDR3 bases: TGCGCCAGCAGCCAAGATGGGATAGCGGGAGCGGGGGAGACCCAGTACTTC. V gene TRBV4-1 combines with J gene TRBJ2-5; 9 bases match TRBD2. The CDR3 contains 17 residues. Germline loops: CDR1 MGHRA, CDR2 YSYEKL. V trimming: 0 bases; J trimming: 5 bases; junction bases outside the gene matches: 10.

The chain employs TRBV11-2 and TRBJ1-1; the D is unclear. Germline V gene sequence: CDR1 SGHAT, CDR2 FQNNGV. This CDR3 comprises 14 residues. Trimming took 0 bases from V and 1 from J, leaving 6 bases between them. CDR3 sequence reads: CASSLDKENTEAFF. For the CDR3, the DNA is TGTGCCAGCAGCTTAGATAAAGAGAACACTGAAGCTTTCTTT.

The chain carries TRBV2 and TRBJ2-3; 7 nucleotides agree with TRBD1. This CDR3 has 17 amino acids. From germline, CDR1 is SNHLY and CDR2 FYNNEI. V lost 6 bases to trimming and J lost 5 bases; unmatched junction nucleotides: 17. The CDR3 DNA sequence: TGTGCCAGCAGCGGGGACAGATTAACTTCAGATCGAGATACGCAGTATTTT. It encodes CASSGDRLTSDRDTQYF.

This rearrangement joins TRBV6-2 or TRBV6-3 to TRBJ2-1; 8 nucleotides agree with TRBD2. The germline V gene encodes CDR1 MNHEY and CDR2 SVGEGT. The CDR3 has 13 residues. The V segment lost 3 bases and the J segment 5 bases; nucleotides outside the gene matches: 0. This CDR3 reads CASSYSGDNEQFF. The CDR3 coding sequence is TGTGCCAGCAGTTATAGCGGGGACAATGAGCAGTTCTTC.

This clonotype appeared a few times. The rearrangement joins TRBV10-3 to TRBJ1-2, with a tentative D call TRBD1 (5 bases). Between the trimmed V and J ends, which lost 2 bases and 1 base, there was a span of 5 bases. This CDR3 is built from 13 residues. Germline CDR1 and CDR2: ENHRY and SYGVKD. The CDR3 region is CAISEQGNYGYTF. As DNA, the CDR3 is TGTGCCATCAGTGAGCAGGGTAACTATGGCTACACCTTC.

This chain uses TRBV6-2 or TRBV6-3 with TRBJ1-4; no clear D gene. CDR1 MNHEY and CDR2 SVGEGT come from the germline V gene. V lost 5 bases and J lost 7, with 8 bases in between. The CDR3 has 12 residues. This CDR3 reads CASSTIGEKLFF. For the CDR3, the DNA is TGTGCCAGCAGTACTATCGGTGAAAAACTGTTTTTT.

The rearrangement uses TRBV7-6 and TRBJ2-1, with D perhaps TRBD2 (5 bases). Germline CDR1 SGHVS, CDR2 FNYEAQ. The CDR3 contains 14 residues. Deletions cut 6 bases from V and 8 bases from J, with 17 bases between. The CDR3 loop reads CASSYDRGGDEQFF. CDR3 coding DNA: TGTGCCAGCAGTTATGACCGGGGTGGGGATGAGCAGTTCTTC.

This chain links TRBV7-9 with TRBJ1-3; 8 nucleotides match TRBD1. Unmatched junction bases numbered 10, after V lost 5 bases and J lost 4 bases. Germline V gene lookup returns CDR1 SEHNR and CDR2 FQNEAQ (reference sequence). The CDR3 runs to 16 residues. In nucleotides, the CDR3 is TGTGCCAGCAGCCCTGTGAGGACAGGGTCCGGAAACACCATATATTTT. Translated, it gives CASSPVRTGSGNTIYF. Full variable domain (missing parts from reference TRBV7-9 and TRBJ1-3): DTGVSQNPRHKITKRGQNVTFRCDPISEHNRLYWYRQTLGQGPEFLTYFQNEAQLEKSRLLSDRFSAERPKGSFSTLEIQRTEQGDSAMYLCASSPVRTGSGNTIYFGEGSWLTVV.